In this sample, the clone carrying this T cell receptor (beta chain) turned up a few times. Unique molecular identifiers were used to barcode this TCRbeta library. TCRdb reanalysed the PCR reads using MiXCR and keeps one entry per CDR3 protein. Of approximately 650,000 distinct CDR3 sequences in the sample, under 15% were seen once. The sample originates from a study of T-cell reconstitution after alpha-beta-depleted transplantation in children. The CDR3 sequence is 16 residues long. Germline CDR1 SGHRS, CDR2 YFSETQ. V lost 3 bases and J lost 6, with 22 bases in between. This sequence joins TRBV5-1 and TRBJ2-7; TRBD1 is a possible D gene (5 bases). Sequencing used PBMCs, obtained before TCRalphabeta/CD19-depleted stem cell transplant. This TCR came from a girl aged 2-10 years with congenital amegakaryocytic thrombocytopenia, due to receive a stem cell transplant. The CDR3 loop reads CASSSPYDRKLSEQYF. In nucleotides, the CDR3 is TGCGCCAGCAGCTCCCCTTACGACAGAAAGCTTTCCGAGCAGTACTTC.